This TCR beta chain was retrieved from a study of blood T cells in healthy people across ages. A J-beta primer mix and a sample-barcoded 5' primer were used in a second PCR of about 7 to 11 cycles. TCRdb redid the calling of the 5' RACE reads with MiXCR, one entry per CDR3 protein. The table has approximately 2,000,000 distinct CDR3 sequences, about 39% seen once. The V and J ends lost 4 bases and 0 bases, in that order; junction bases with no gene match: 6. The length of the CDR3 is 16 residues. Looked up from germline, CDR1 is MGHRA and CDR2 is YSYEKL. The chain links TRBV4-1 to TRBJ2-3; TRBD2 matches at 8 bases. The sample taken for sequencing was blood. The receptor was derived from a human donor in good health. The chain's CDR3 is CASSRVAGTSTDTQYF. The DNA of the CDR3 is TGCGCCAGCAGCCGCGTAGCGGGAACCAGCACAGATACGCAGTATTTT.